Listed below are T cell receptor beta chains from one sample, sequenced in a study of cytomegalovirus exposure and HLA in healthy donors. Sequenced by immunoSEQ multiplex PCR; TCRdb stores in-frame clones only, minus some. This table has under 200,000 clones, roughly 87% appearing once. Material for sequencing was PBMCs. The source of these receptors is a woman aged 50 to 60 in good health and CMV-seronegative. Both conserved end residues are part of each CDR3. The D gene is left open where the match is weak. Only some rows state a clone size, as once, few, many or a class for expanded clones.

J: TRBJ2-2
V: TRBV1
D: -
size: -
DNA: TGCACCAGCGAATGGGAGGGGAGGGTGGACACCGGGGAGCTGTTTTTT
CDR3: CTSEWEGRVDTGELFF

J: TRBJ2-2
V: TRBV6-1
D: -
size: -
DNA: TGTGCCAGCAGTGAGGGGGCTCTCACCGGGGAGCTGTTTTTT
CDR3: CASSEGALTGELFF

J: TRBJ2-5
V: TRBV7-2
D: TRBD2
size: -
DNA: TGTGCCAGCAGCTTAGGGGTGGCGAGCGGGGGGTACCAAGAGACCCAGTACTTC
CDR3: CASSLGVASGGYQETQYF

J: TRBJ1-4
V: TRBV2
D: -
size: -
DNA: TGTGCCACCAGGGCGACGAGGGATGAAAAACTGTTTTTT
CDR3: CATRATRDEKLFF

J: TRBJ2-3
V: TRBV19
D: -
size: once
DNA: TGTGCCAGTAGTATAGGGCCCGGGGCTAGCGTTACAGATACGCAGTATTTT
CDR3: CASSIGPGASVTDTQYF

J: TRBJ2-1
V: TRBV10-3
D: TRBD2
size: -
DNA: TGTGCCATCAGTGAGTCGAAGGGCGCGGGGGCCTACAATGAGCAGTTCTTC
CDR3: CAISESKGAGAYNEQFF

J: TRBJ1-1
V: TRBV5-4
D: -
size: -
DNA: TGTGCCAGCAGCTTCCCCCCCGGGGGCGGGAGCGCTGAAGCTTTCTTT
CDR3: CASSFPPGGGSAEAFF

J: TRBJ1-2
V: TRBV28
D: TRBD1
size: once
DNA: TGTGCCGCAGGGGGGCGGGTGTATGGCTACACCTTC
CDR3: CAAGGRVYGYTF

J: TRBJ2-1
V: TRBV19
D: -
size: -
DNA: TGTGCCAGTAGTATCGAGACAGAGAACAATGAGCAGTTCTTC
CDR3: CASSIETENNEQFF

J: TRBJ1-1
V: TRBV19
D: -
size: -
DNA: TGTGCCAGCACAGGGAGCCGGGGCACTGAAGCTTTCTTT
CDR3: CASTGSRGTEAFF

J: TRBJ2-7
V: TRBV5-1
D: -
size: once
DNA: TGCGCCAGCAGCTTGGCGGGAAGCTACGAGCAGTACTTC
CDR3: CASSLAGSYEQYF

J: TRBJ2-1
V: TRBV5-1
D: TRBD2
size: -
DNA: TGCGCCAGCAGCTTAACTAGCGGGTCCTACAATGAGCAGTTCTTC
CDR3: CASSLTSGSYNEQFF

J: TRBJ2-7
V: TRBV6-1
D: -
size: -
DNA: TGTGCCAGCAGGGAGCACCTTCTGGACGAGCAGTACTTC
CDR3: CASREHLLDEQYF

J: TRBJ2-5
V: TRBV5-4
D: TRBD2
size: once
DNA: TGTGCCAGCAGCAGGACTAGCGGGACGTACCAAGAGACCCAGTACTTC
CDR3: CASSRTSGTYQETQYF

J: TRBJ2-4
V: TRBV6-6
D: TRBD1
size: -
DNA: TGTGCCAGCAGACTTCAGGGGACAGAAAACATTCAGTACTTC
CDR3: CASRLQGTENIQYF

J: TRBJ1-2
V: TRBV25-1
D: -
size: -
DNA: TGTGCCAGCAGTGATTGGGGGCAGGGCAACTATGGCTACACCTTC
CDR3: CASSDWGQGNYGYTF

J: TRBJ2-7
V: TRBV21-1
D: -
size: -
DNA: TGTGCCAGCAGTTCGGGACTAGTGCTTTACGAGCAGTACTTC
CDR3: CASSSGLVLYEQYF

J: TRBJ2-5
V: TRBV5-1
D: -
size: few
DNA: TGCGCCAGCAGCTTGGGCGGGGCAGGATTACAAGAGACCCAGTACTTC
CDR3: CASSLGGAGLQETQYF

J: TRBJ1-1
V: TRBV6-6
D: -
size: -
DNA: TGTGCCAGCATCAGATCCCAGAAAAACACTGAAGCTTTCTTT
CDR3: CASIRSQKNTEAFF

J: TRBJ1-1
V: TRBV2
D: -
size: -
DNA: TGTGCCAGCAGTGCCCCGGGCACTGAAGCTTTCTTT
CDR3: CASSAPGTEAFF

J: TRBJ2-5
V: TRBV9
D: -
size: -
DNA: TGTGCCAGCAGCAAAACCGCGGGCGGTAGTCTAAACCAAGAGACCCAGTACTTC
CDR3: CASSKTAGGSLNQETQYF

J: TRBJ1-2
V: TRBV28
D: -
size: -
DNA: TGTGCCAGTTTCTTTGAGGGCAACTATGGCTACACCTTC
CDR3: CASFFEGNYGYTF

J: TRBJ2-1
V: TRBV5-1
D: -
size: -
DNA: TGCGCCAGCAGCTTACAGGGTAGGTCCTACAATGAGCAGTTCTTC
CDR3: CASSLQGRSYNEQFF

J: TRBJ1-4
V: TRBV14
D: TRBD1
size: -
DNA: TGTGCCAGCAGCCAAGATTCCGGGACAGGGGCTGAAAAACTGTTTTTT
CDR3: CASSQDSGTGAEKLFF

J: TRBJ2-3
V: TRBV10-3
D: -
size: -
DNA: TGTGCCATCAGTGTGGGCCCGGGGTCCCAGGATACGCAGTATTTT
CDR3: CAISVGPGSQDTQYF

J: TRBJ2-2
V: TRBV11-3
D: TRBD1
size: few
DNA: TGTGCCAGCAGCCGGGACAGGGGGAACACCGGGGAGCTGTTTTTT
CDR3: CASSRDRGNTGELFF

J: TRBJ2-7
V: TRBV19
D: -
size: -
DNA: TGTGCCAGTAGTATATCGACATACTCCTACGAGCAGTACTTC
CDR3: CASSISTYSYEQYF

J: TRBJ2-3
V: TRBV18
D: -
size: -
DNA: TGTGCCAGCTCACCACCACGCGGGAGCACAGATACGCAGTATTTT
CDR3: CASSPPRGSTDTQYF

J: TRBJ1-2
V: TRBV5-1
D: TRBD1
size: -
DNA: TGCGCCAGCAGCCCAAGGACAGGGGGGGGCTATGGCTACACCTTC
CDR3: CASSPRTGGGYGYTF

J: TRBJ2-1
V: TRBV29-1
D: -
size: -
DNA: TGCAGCGTTGACAGGGGGGCCAATGAGCAGTTCTTC
CDR3: CSVDRGANEQFF

J: TRBJ1-3
V: TRBV9
D: TRBD1
size: -
DNA: TGTGCCAGCAGCAACCGGGACAGGGGAAACACCATATATTTT
CDR3: CASSNRDRGNTIYF

J: TRBJ2-3
V: TRBV30
D: -
size: -
DNA: TGTGCTTTGAGGCGGGACAGCTCATCGGATACGCAGTATTTT
CDR3: CALRRDSSSDTQYF

J: TRBJ2-2
V: TRBV30
D: TRBD2
size: -
DNA: TGTGCCGCGGCTAGCGGGGGGGCCGGGGAGCTGTTTTTT
CDR3: CAAASGGAGELFF

J: TRBJ2-7
V: TRBV27
D: -
size: -
DNA: TGTGCCAGCAGTCCTATACCAAGCTCCTACGAGCAGTACTTC
CDR3: CASSPIPSSYEQYF

J: TRBJ2-2
V: TRBV7-2
D: TRBD2
size: -
DNA: TGTGCCAGCAGCTTTGGGACTAGCGGGACCGGGGAGCTGTTTTTT
CDR3: CASSFGTSGTGELFF

J: TRBJ1-2
V: TRBV7-8
D: TRBD1
size: -
DNA: TGTGCCAGCAGCTTAGAGGGACAGGGGGCCTACGGCTACACCTTC
CDR3: CASSLEGQGAYGYTF

J: TRBJ2-7
V: TRBV6-5
D: -
size: -
DNA: TGTGCCAGCAGCCGACAGGTAGGCTACGAGCAGTACTTC
CDR3: CASSRQVGYEQYF

J: TRBJ2-5
V: TRBV6-5
D: -
size: -
DNA: TGTGCCAGCAGTTACGATCTTGGGCAGATCCAAGAGACCCAGTACTTC
CDR3: CASSYDLGQIQETQYF

J: TRBJ1-3
V: TRBV5-5
D: -
size: -
DNA: TGTGCCAGCAGCTTGGAAGCAGGGGTCAACTCTGGAAACACCATATATTTT
CDR3: CASSLEAGVNSGNTIYF

J: TRBJ1-4
V: TRBV18
D: TRBD1
size: -
DNA: TGTGCCAGCTCACCACTGGGACAGATCAATGAAAAACTGTTTTTT
CDR3: CASSPLGQINEKLFF

J: TRBJ1-2
V: TRBV28
D: -
size: -
DNA: TGTGCCAGCAGTTTAAGCGTGAATGGCTACACCTTC
CDR3: CASSLSVNGYTF

J: TRBJ1-1
V: TRBV19
D: -
size: once
DNA: TGTGCCAGTAGAAGGGGCACTGAAGCTTTCTTT
CDR3: CASRRGTEAFF

J: TRBJ2-7
V: TRBV30
D: -
size: once
DNA: TGTGCCGAGAAACTCCAGGGTGGCGAGCAGTACTTC
CDR3: CAEKLQGGEQYF

J: TRBJ1-6
V: TRBV10-3
D: TRBD1
size: -
DNA: TGTGCCATCAGTGAGGGGTTAACCGGGACAGGGGAATCACCCCTCCACTTT
CDR3: CAISEGLTGTGESPLHF

J: TRBJ2-5
V: TRBV18
D: -
size: -
DNA: TGTGCCACCAGCGGCGGGACCCAAGAGACCCAGTACTTC
CDR3: CATSGGTQETQYF

J: TRBJ2-7
V: TRBV9
D: -
size: -
DNA: TGTGCCAGCAGCGTTGGAGGGAATTCGGCCAGCGAGCAGTACTTC
CDR3: CASSVGGNSASEQYF

J: TRBJ2-1
V: TRBV7-2
D: -
size: -
DNA: TGTGCCAGCAGCCTAGTGGGTAGCTCCAATGAGCAGTTCTTC
CDR3: CASSLVGSSNEQFF

J: TRBJ2-1
V: TRBV7-9
D: -
size: few
DNA: TGTGCCAGCAGCATACAGGCGGGGAATGAGCAGTTCTTC
CDR3: CASSIQAGNEQFF

J: TRBJ1-1
V: TRBV19
D: TRBD1
size: -
DNA: TGTGCCAGTTCCCCCGGGACAGGGACCAACACTGAAGCTTTCTTT
CDR3: CASSPGTGTNTEAFF

J: TRBJ1-5
V: TRBV2
D: -
size: -
DNA: TGTGCCAGCAGTGAAACCGGGTTTCGCAATCAGCCCCAGCATTTT
CDR3: CASSETGFRNQPQHF

J: TRBJ1-4
V: TRBV2
D: TRBD1
size: -
DNA: TGTGCCAGCAGTTCACAGGGGACAGGTGAAAAACTGTTTTTT
CDR3: CASSSQGTGEKLFF

J: TRBJ2-3
V: TRBV5-4
D: TRBD2
size: -
DNA: TGTGCCAGCAGCTTTCGACTAGCCGCTAGCACAGATACGCAGTATTTT
CDR3: CASSFRLAASTDTQYF

J: TRBJ2-7
V: TRBV9
D: TRBD2
size: -
DNA: TGTGCCAGCAGCGTAGAACCTAGCGGGATATACGAGCAGTACTTC
CDR3: CASSVEPSGIYEQYF

J: TRBJ1-5
V: TRBV12-5
D: -
size: -
DNA: TGTGCTAGTGGCCAAAACGAGAATCAGCCCCAGCATTTT
CDR3: CASGQNENQPQHF

J: TRBJ2-1
V: TRBV14
D: TRBD2
size: once
DNA: TGTGCCAGCAGCCACGCGGGAGGGCCATTTGAGCAGTTCTTC
CDR3: CASSHAGGPFEQFF